These T cell receptor beta chains were read from a single sample in a study of regulatory T cells in long-lasting Graves disease. TCRdb re-called the multiplex PCR reads with MiXCR, one entry per CDR3 protein. The profile shows roughly 420,000 distinct CDR3 sequences, around a sixth of them singletons. The specimen was peripheral blood mononuclear cells (PBMCs), collected at new diagnosis, from a patient treated with antithyroid drugs. Receptors were obtained from a female donor with Graves disease. The CDR3 runs from the conserved cysteine through the conserved F or W. The D gene is left open where the match is weak. Not all rows give a size; the values are once, few, many and, for expanded clones, a class.

>14|-|many|TRBV24-1|TRBJ2-5
CATSGPASGETQYF
TGTGCCACCAGTGGTCCGGCGTCCGGGGAGACCCAGTACTTC
>15|TRBD1|many|TRBV24-1|TRBJ2-1
CATSDSGTGRNEQFF
TGTGCCACCAGTGATAGCGGGACAGGGAGGAATGAGCAGTTCTTC
>11|-|few|TRBV27|TRBJ1-1
CASTGGGKAFF
TGTGCCAGCACGGGCGGAGGGAAAGCTTTCTTT
>16|TRBD2|-|TRBV9|TRBJ2-1
CASSPARGESYNEQFF
TGTGCCAGCAGCCCAGCCCGGGGGGAATCCTACAATGAGCAGTTCTTC
>18|-|-|TRBV4-3|TRBJ2-2
CASSQQPPSGLNTGELFF
TGCGCCAGCAGCCAACAACCCCCGTCGGGGCTTAACACCGGGGAGCTGTTTTTT
>16|-|many|TRBV4-2|TRBJ2-3
CASSQGTGYSTDTQYF
TGTGCCAGCAGCCAAGGAACAGGGTATAGCACAGATACGCAGTATTTT
>13|-|many|TRBV10-2|TRBJ1-1
CASSAGMNTEAFF
TGCGCCAGCAGTGCGGGAATGAACACTGAAGCTTTCTTT
>16|-|few|TRBV4-1|TRBJ2-3
CASSQPHGEITDTQYF
TGCGCCAGCAGCCAACCCCATGGAGAGATAACAGATACGCAGTATTTT
>13|-|-|TRBV3-1|TRBJ1-5
CASSPSGDQPQHF
TGTGCCAGCAGCCCTAGCGGGGATCAGCCCCAGCATTTT
>13|-|many|TRBV12-3/TRBV12-4|TRBJ2-7
CASRDPSSYEQYF
TGTGCCAGCAGGGATCCTAGCTCCTACGAGCAGTACTTC
>15|-|many|TRBV12-3/TRBV12-4|TRBJ1-5
CASSPFELSNQPQHF
TGTGCCAGCAGTCCCTTCGAGCTTAGCAATCAGCCCCAGCATTTT
>14|TRBD1|-|TRBV28|TRBJ1-1
CASRPRQGGTEAFF
TGTGCCAGCAGGCCTCGACAGGGAGGCACTGAAGCTTTCTTT
>11|-|many|TRBV12-5|TRBJ2-7
CASGGSYEQYF
TGTGCTAGTGGGGGCTCCTACGAGCAGTACTTC
>17|-|-|TRBV4-3|TRBJ1-4
CASSPSRLRSTNEKLFF
TGCGCCAGCAGCCCCTCTCGCCTTCGCTCCACTAATGAAAAACTGTTTTTT
>15|-|many|TRBV3-1|TRBJ2-1
CASSQDETEYNEQFF
TGTGCCAGCAGCCAAGATGAGACGGAATACAATGAGCAGTTCTTC
>16|-|few|TRBV4-1|TRBJ1-1
CASSQEGVGINTEAFF
TGCGCCAGCAGCCAAGAAGGGGTCGGTATCAACACTGAAGCTTTCTTT
>14|-|-|TRBV5-1|TRBJ1-2
CASSLGEKNYGYTF
TGCGCCAGCAGCTTGGGAGAGAAAAACTATGGCTACACCTTC
>15|TRBD1|many|TRBV28|TRBJ2-1
CASSPGTGGYNEQFF
TGTGCCAGCAGCCCCGGGACAGGAGGTTACAATGAGCAGTTCTTC
>18|-|many|TRBV24-1|TRBJ2-6
CATSGTAGASSGANVLTF
TGTGCCACCAGCGGGACGGCAGGGGCGTCCTCTGGGGCCAACGTCCTGACTTTC
>16|TRBD2|-|TRBV15|TRBJ2-3
CATSVPGGGSTDTQYF
TGTGCCACCAGCGTGCCGGGGGGAGGGTCCACAGATACGCAGTATTTT
>15|TRBD1|many|TRBV6-2/TRBV6-3|TRBJ1-1
CASSYSQGGYTEAFF
TGTGCCAGCAGTTACTCCCAGGGGGGATATACTGAAGCTTTCTTT
>12|-|-|TRBV19|TRBJ2-7
CASRNRYHEQYF
TGTGCCAGTAGAAACAGGTACCACGAGCAGTACTTC
>18|TRBD2|-|TRBV25-1|TRBJ2-3
CASSEPDAGDGSTDTQYF
TGTGCCAGCAGTGAACCTGATGCGGGGGACGGAAGCACAGATACGCAGTATTTT
>14|TRBD1|few|TRBV19|TRBJ1-6
CASSHRDSNSPLHF
TGTGCCAGTAGTCACCGGGACAGTAATTCACCCCTCCACTTT
>14|-|many|TRBV29-1|TRBJ2-2
CSVDLWGSTGELFF
TGCAGCGTTGATCTCTGGGGCAGCACCGGGGAGCTGTTTTTT
>17|TRBD1|-|TRBV18|TRBJ2-1
CASSSRPRGQGHNEQFF
TGTGCCAGCTCATCACGTCCGCGGGGACAGGGACACAATGAGCAGTTCTTC
>16|TRBD1|-|TRBV20-1|TRBJ1-2
CSAEDQDRGANYGYTF
TGCAGTGCAGAAGACCAGGACAGGGGAGCTAACTATGGCTACACCTTC
>15|-|many|TRBV5-6|TRBJ2-5
CASSLEDPPGETQYF
TGTGCCAGCAGCTTGGAGGACCCGCCCGGAGAGACCCAGTACTTC
>15|-|-|TRBV7-2|TRBJ2-5
CASSPRKIPQETQYF
TGTGCCAGCAGCCCCAGAAAAATTCCCCAAGAGACCCAGTACTTC
>12|-|many|TRBV12-3/TRBV12-4|TRBJ1-1
CASRETYTEAFF
TGTGCCAGCAGGGAGACGTACACTGAAGCTTTCTTT
>14|-|many|TRBV20-1|TRBJ1-4
CSASRGQSGEKLFF
TGCAGTGCTAGCCGCGGGCAGTCTGGGGAAAAACTGTTTTTT
>15|-|many|TRBV27|TRBJ1-3
CASSSRALAGNTIYF
TGTGCCAGCAGTTCGAGGGCCTTAGCCGGAAACACCATATATTTT
>14|-|-|TRBV7-9|TRBJ2-3
CASRRQGLTDTQYF
TGTGCCAGCAGGAGGCAGGGCCTCACAGATACGCAGTATTTT
>17|TRBD2|many|TRBV27|TRBJ2-3
CASSLLAIPARADTQYF
TGTGCCAGCAGCCTACTAGCGATCCCCGCCCGCGCAGATACGCAGTATTTT
>15|-|-|TRBV4-1|TRBJ1-4
CASSQDNRINEKLFF
TGCGCCAGCAGCCAAGATAATAGAATTAATGAAAAACTGTTTTTT
>19|TRBD2|many|TRBV20-1|TRBJ2-2
CSASIPLAGGPVNTGELFF
TGCAGTGCTAGTATTCCACTAGCGGGAGGGCCAGTGAACACCGGGGAGCTGTTTTTT
>13|-|many|TRBV18|TRBJ2-1
CASSPHSHNEQFF
TGTGCCAGCTCACCACATTCTCACAATGAGCAGTTCTTC
>14|TRBD2|many|TRBV20-1|TRBJ2-7
CSARNLAGDYEQYF
TGCAGTGCTAGAAACCTAGCGGGTGACTACGAGCAGTACTTC
>15|-|many|TRBV12-3/TRBV12-4|TRBJ2-7
CASSPRWRGLDEQYF
TGTGCCAGCAGTCCCCGGTGGAGGGGACTGGACGAGCAGTACTTC
>15|-|many|TRBV11-1|TRBJ1-1
CASSFQQGLNTEAFF
TGTGCCAGCAGTTTTCAACAGGGCTTGAACACTGAAGCTTTCTTT
>13|-|-|TRBV20-1|TRBJ1-1
CSARAPGRTEAFF
TGCAGTGCTAGAGCCCCCGGCAGAACTGAAGCTTTCTTT
>17|-|few|TRBV19|TRBJ2-6
CASSRGALPSGANVLTF
TGTGCCAGTTCGAGGGGGGCCCTACCTTCTGGGGCCAACGTCCTGACTTTC
>12|-|many|TRBV24-1|TRBJ1-2
CATSDSRRGYTF
TGTGCCACCAGTGATTCGCGCAGGGGCTACACCTTC
>14|-|many|TRBV7-9|TRBJ1-2
CASSPAPGRKGYTF
TGTGCCAGCAGTCCTGCGCCGGGACGGAAGGGCTACACCTTC
>16|-|few|TRBV20-1|TRBJ1-3
CSARDRRTYSGNTIYF
TGCAGTGCTAGAGATCGGCGCACCTACTCTGGAAACACCATATATTTT